One sample yielded the 17 T cell receptor beta chains listed below, sequenced in a study of blood T cell repertoires in COVID-19. Only in-frame clones appear in the TCRdb table, and some are missing; sequencing was by immunoSEQ multiplex PCR. The table shows roughly 230,000 clones, with about 87% occurring only once. The sequenced sample was peripheral blood. Receptors were obtained from a man aged 65 to 85 with acute or convalescent COVID-19.

V and J are TRBV19 and TRBJ1-1; maybe TRBD1 (5 bases). Germline assignment: CDR1 LNHDA and CDR2 SQIVND (reference sequence). CDR3 length: 13 residues. V lost 9 bases, J lost 9 bases, and 20 bases lay in between. Here the CDR3 DNA reads TGTGCCAGCTTTAACCGGGGGGTGGGGCAAGCTTTCTTT. This sequence encodes CASFNRGVGQAFF.

The genes are TRBV7-9 and TRBJ2-3, with 7 nucleotides matching TRBD1. V lost 3 bases and J lost 0; bases outside the gene matches: 6. Germline assignment: CDR1 SEHNR and CDR2 FQNEAQ (reference sequence). This CDR3 comprises 16 residues. DNA of the CDR3: TGTGCCAGCAGCTTTATTACAGGGGTTAGCACAGATACGCAGTATTTT. This translates into CASSFITGVSTDTQYF.

This chain joins TRBV19 and TRBJ1-5; D is undetermined. CDR1 and CDR2 from the germline V gene are LNHDA and SQIVND (reference sequence). Trimming removed 1 base at V and 6 bases at J, with 28 bases between. This CDR3 contains 20 residues. The CDR3, as DNA: TGTGCCAGTAGTATAGCGGTGGGAGGCCAAGCCCCAAGTCGCCTTCAGCCCCAGCATTTT. Its protein is CASSIAVGGQAPSRLQPQHF.

The chain joins TRBV6-5 to TRBJ1-2; D is possibly TRBD1 (6 bases). CDR1 is MNHEY and CDR2 is SVGAGI in the germline V gene. CDR3 length: 14 residues. V lost 10 bases and J lost 1, with 16 bases in between. CDR3 in amino acids: CATKTGTLNYGYTF. CDR3 coding DNA: TGTGCCACCAAGACAGGAACACTTAACTATGGCTACACCTTC.

V gene TRBV19 combines with J gene TRBJ2-3; TRBD1 agrees at 12 bases. Trimming at V came to 0 bases and at J to 7 bases, leaving 11 bases not matched to a gene. The CDR3 is made up of 18 amino acids. Germline-derived CDR1 and CDR2 are LNHDA and SQIVND (reference sequence). CDR3 loop: CASSIDLGGTGGLNTQYF. The CDR3 region has the DNA TGTGCCAGTAGTATAGATCTCGGGGGGACAGGGGGCTTGAATACGCAGTATTTT.

In its sample, this clone was seen once. At the DNA level, this CDR3 is encoded by other sequences in the same sample as well. The chain has TRBV12-3 or TRBV12-4 and TRBJ2-7; 10 nucleotides match TRBD2. The CDR3 sequence is 13 residues long. J lost 1 base, V lost 8 bases, and 2 bases had no gene match. Here the CDR3 DNA reads TGTGCCAGCCGGACTAGCGGATCCTACGAGCAGTACTTC. Its protein is CASRTSGSYEQYF.

This clone was observed a single time. The genes are TRBV4-1 and TRBJ1-5, with D maybe TRBD1 (5 bases). The ends were cut back, 0 bases at V and 7 bases at J, with 13 bases in the middle. The CDR3 extends over 15 amino acids. Per germline, CDR1 MGHRA and CDR2 YSYEKL. As DNA, the CDR3 is TGCGCCAGCAGCCAAGATCTCGTCAGGGCCCAGCCCCAGCATTTT. This codes for CASSQDLVRAQPQHF.

J is TRBJ2-1 and V is TRBV18; the match to TRBD2 covers 12 bases. The CDR3 loop spans 15 amino acids. The germline CDR1 and CDR2 sequences are KGHSH and LQKENI. J was trimmed by 7 bases and V by 5 bases; bases with no gene match: 6. The CDR3 sequence: CASSATSGSWNEQFF. CDR3 nucleotide sequence: TGTGCCAGCTCAGCGACTAGCGGGAGCTGGAATGAGCAGTTCTTC.

This chain uses TRBV7-2 with TRBJ2-3; 8 nucleotides match TRBD2. The V and J ends lost 3 bases and 4 bases, in that order; junction bases with no gene match: 3. The V gene's germline CDR1 is SGHTA and CDR2 FQGNSA. This CDR3 is 14 amino acids long. CDR3 protein: CASSFGLASDTQYF. As DNA, the CDR3 is TGTGCCAGCAGCTTCGGACTAGCCTCAGATACGCAGTATTTT.

The chain uses TRBV28 and TRBJ1-1; TRBD1 might be the D (6 bases). The CDR3 spans 13 residues. Germline values: CDR1 MDHEN, CDR2 SYDVKM. Trimming pared 5 bases from V and 10 bases from J, leaving 17 bases between. The CDR3: CASSQGWGRGAFF. CDR3 DNA: TGTGCCAGCAGTCAAGGTTGGGGCAGGGGAGCTTTCTTT. Using reference TRBV28 and TRBJ1-1 for the parts outside the CDR3, the full variable domain is DVKVTQSSRYLVKRTGEKVFLECVQDMDHENMFWYRQDPGLGLRLIYFSYDVKMKEKGDIPEGYSVSREKKERFSLILESASTNQTSMYLCASSQGWGRGAFFGQGTRLTVV.

In its sample, this clone was seen a few times. The V and J genes are TRBV20-1 and TRBJ2-3; possible D gene TRBD1, 5 bases. This CDR3 is 11 amino acids long. V lost 8 bases, J lost 8 bases, and 14 bases lay in between. In germline, CDR1 is DFQATT, CDR2 SNEGSKA (reference sequence). The CDR3 region is CSRAEQGTQYF. The CDR3 DNA follows: TGCAGTCGTGCTGAGCAGGGTACGCAGTATTTT.

The rearrangement uses TRBV28 and TRBJ1-2; 7 bases fit TRBD1. This CDR3 is built from 14 residues. Germline V lookup: CDR1 MDHEN, CDR2 SYDVKM. Trimming cost V 4 bases and J 8 bases; bases outside gene matches: 10. CDR3 region: CASSSGQAARGYTF. DNA of the CDR3: TGTGCCAGCAGTTCCGGACAGGCCGCTAGGGGCTACACCTTC.

Only one count was recorded for this clone. This chain uses TRBV21-1 with TRBJ1-2; the table calls TRBD1, which could not be checked here. TRBV21-1 is annotated as a pseudogene. The CDR3 has 13 amino acids. The CDR3 coding sequence is TGTGCCAGAATTGGACAGGGGGCCCGTGGCTACACCTTC. This encodes CARIGQGARGYTF.

The chain carries TRBV5-1 and TRBJ2-2; 8 bases fit TRBD2. CDR1 is SGHRS, CDR2 YFSETQ, per germline. This CDR3 is built from 17 residues. The junction had 6 bases not matched to a gene; V was cut back by 1 base and J by 1 base. The CDR3 DNA sequence: TGCGCCAGCAGCTTGTTGTCTAGCGGGCTGAACACCGGGGAGCTGTTTTTT. Residues: CASSLLSSGLNTGELFF. Complete variable domain (other parts from reference TRBV5-1 and TRBJ2-2): KAGVTQTPRYLIKTRGQQVTLSCSPISGHRSVSWYQQTPGQGLQFLFEYFSETQRNKGNFPGRFSGRQFSNSRSEMNVSTLELGDSALYLCASSLLSSGLNTGELFFGEGSRLTVL.

This chain connects TRBV3-1 (or the pseudogene TRBV3-2) to TRBJ2-5, with 9 nucleotides matching TRBD1. With V trimmed by 2 bases and J by 1 base, 2 bases remained unmatched. The CDR3 loop spans 15 amino acids. Germline V gives CDR1 LGHDT, CDR2 YNNKEL (reference sequence). In DNA, the CDR3 is TGTGCCAGCAGCCAACCGGACAGGGGCCAAGAGACCCAGTACTTC. Translation gives CASSQPDRGQETQYF.

The chain links TRBV28 to TRBJ1-4; TRBD1 matches at 11 bases. The CDR3 consists of 15 residues. V dropped 5 bases and J dropped 7; count of bases not matched to a gene: 6. Germline V gene data show CDR1 as MDHEN and CDR2 as SYDVKM. CDR3 amino acids: CASSLPGTGGEKLFF. The CDR3 DNA follows: TGTGCCAGCAGTCTACCCGGGACAGGGGGTGAAAAACTGTTTTTT. Full variable domain (outside the CDR3, taken from reference TRBV28 and TRBJ1-4): DVKVTQSSRYLVKRTGEKVFLECVQDMDHENMFWYRQDPGLGLRLIYFSYDVKMKEKGDIPEGYSVSREKKERFSLILESASTNQTSMYLCASSLPGTGGEKLFFGSGTQLSVL.

This chain uses TRBV6-2 or TRBV6-3 with TRBJ1-4; D is undetermined. Germline V gene sequence: CDR1 MNHEY, CDR2 SVGEGT. With 4 bases removed from V and 8 bases from J, the gap between germline ends came to 17 bases. This CDR3 region has 15 residues. The CDR3: CASSSSGQGEEKLFF. The DNA for the CDR3 is TGTGCCAGCAGTTCAAGCGGGCAAGGCGAAGAAAAACTGTTTTTT.